This passage covers 30 T cell receptor beta chains from one sample sequenced in a study of cytomegalovirus exposure and HLA in healthy donors. PCR used 60 Vbeta primers and 13 Jbeta primers. Libraries were prepared by immunoSEQ multiplex PCR; TCRdb keeps only in-frame clonotypes and omits some of them. This sample has some 120,000 clones, with roughly 80% found just once. Material for sequencing was PBMCs. All receptors derive from a female donor in good health and CMV-seronegative.

A single count supports this clone. The chain employs TRBV30 and TRBJ1-2, with a possible D match to TRBD1 (5 bases). Trimming pared 4 bases from V and 0 bases from J, leaving 9 bases between. This CDR3 comprises 13 residues. Germline CDR1 and CDR2: GTSNPN and SVGIG (reference sequence). DNA of the CDR3: TGTGCCTGGAAAGGCAGGGCTAACTATGGCTACACCTTC. As protein: CAWKGRANYGYTF. The whole variable domain, filled in from reference TRBV30 and TRBJ1-2, reads SQTIHQWPATLVQPVGSPLSLECTVEGTSNPNLYWYRQAAGRGLQLLFYSVGIGQISSEVPQNLSASRPQDRQFILSSKKLLLSDSGFYLCAWKGRANYGYTFGSGTRLTVV.

The gene calls are TRBV7-6 and TRBJ2-5; D ambiguous. Germline-derived CDR1 and CDR2 are SGHVS and FNYEAQ. This CDR3 region has 15 residues. The V gene lost 2 bases and the J gene lost 3 bases, with 13 bases spanning the gap. The CDR3 loop reads CASSLNPLAEETQYF. The CDR3 bases are TGTGCCAGCAGCTTAAATCCTCTGGCGGAAGAGACCCAGTACTTC. The full variable domain, in which reference TRBV7-6 and TRBJ2-5 provide the parts outside the CDR3, is GAGVSQSPRYKVTKRGQDVALRCDPISGHVSLYWYRQALGQGPEFLTYFNYEAQQDKSGLPNDRFSAERPEGSISTLTIQRTEQRDSAMYRCASSLNPLAEETQYFGPGTRLLVL.

This clone is a singleton in its sample. J is TRBJ2-5 and V is TRBV11-2; 10 nucleotides align to TRBD1. Unmatched junction bases numbered 7, after V lost 5 bases and J lost 4 bases. In germline, CDR1 is SGHAT, CDR2 FQNNGV. There are 15 residues in the CDR3. The CDR3 sequence is CASSLTTGGIETQYF. DNA for the CDR3: TGTGCCAGCAGCCTTACGACAGGGGGCATAGAGACCCAGTACTTC.

The genes are TRBV7-8 and TRBJ1-2, with 7 nucleotides matching TRBD1. The CDR3 consists of 16 residues. V was clipped by 5 bases and J by 6 bases; unmatched bases: 15. Germline-derived CDR1 and CDR2 are SGHVS and FQNEAQ. In nucleotides, the CDR3 is TGTGCCAGCAGCGTACGATTCGGGACAGCGGAACATGGCTACACCTTC. It is translated as CASSVRFGTAEHGYTF.

V and J are TRBV5-1 and TRBJ2-3, with TRBD2 identical over 9 bases. Per germline, CDR1 SGHRS and CDR2 YFSETQ. The CDR3 is 15 residues long. V was pared by 4 bases and J by 4 bases, with 7 bases of the junction left unmatched. The CDR3, as DNA: TGCGCCAGCAGCAGGGAGCGGGGGGCCCCAGATACGCAGTATTTT. This gives the protein CASSRERGAPDTQYF.

The chain is built from TRBV15 and TRBJ2-7; weak D call: TRBD1 (5 bases). CDR3 length: 15 residues. V gave up 3 bases and J gave up 1 base, with 13 bases separating them. CDR1 LNHNV and CDR2 YYDKDF come from the germline V gene (reference sequence). The CDR3 bases are TGTGCCACCAGCAGTGAGAAGGGGCAGTCCTACGAGCAGTACTTC. The encoded protein is CATSSEKGQSYEQYF.

DNA for the CDR3: TGTGCCAGCAGCGTCCAACCCAGGGCAACGGGCTCACCCCTCCACTTT. Its translation: CASSVQPRATGSPLHF. The V gene is TRBV9, the J gene TRBJ1-6; the D gene is possibly TRBD1 (5 bases). The length of the CDR3 is 16 residues. From germline, CDR1 is SGDLS and CDR2 YYNGEE. Between the trimmed V and J ends, which lost 2 bases and 10 bases, there was a span of 19 bases.

This chain links TRBV14 with TRBJ1-3; 8 nucleotides line up with TRBD1. V shed 3 bases and J 3 bases; nucleotides not matched to a gene: 4. The CDR3 runs 15 residues. Germline assignment: CDR1 SGHDN and CDR2 FVKESK. CDR3 residues: CASSQAGGIGNTIYF. CDR3 DNA: TGTGCCAGCAGCCAGGCAGGGGGCATTGGAAACACCATATATTTT. The complete variable domain, with remaining parts taken from reference TRBV14 and TRBJ1-3, reads EAGVTQFPSHSVIEKGQTVTLRCDPISGHDNLYWYRRVMGKEIKFLLHFVKESKQDESGMPNNRFLAERTGGTYSTLKVQPAELEDSGVYFCASSQAGGIGNTIYFGEGSWLTVV.

This chain joins TRBV28 and TRBJ2-5, with 9 bases matching TRBD2. The CDR3 runs 17 residues. The ends lost 2 bases at V and 1 base at J; junction bases unmatched: 8. Looked up from germline, CDR1 is MDHEN and CDR2 is SYDVKM. The CDR3 reads CASSLEFGGGAQETQYF. In nucleotides, the CDR3 is TGTGCCAGCAGTTTAGAGTTCGGCGGGGGGGCCCAAGAGACCCAGTACTTC.

The chain carries TRBV7-6 and TRBJ2-7; D gene ambiguous. Germline V gene data show CDR1 as SGHVS and CDR2 as FNYEAQ. This CDR3 comprises 16 residues. The V end was cut by 1 base, the J end by 0 bases, with 13 bases between. Written as DNA, the CDR3 is TGTGCCAGCAGCTTAGAAGGCAGGTATTACTCCTACGAGCAGTACTTC. Its translation is CASSLEGRYYSYEQYF.

This chain connects TRBV27 to TRBJ2-2, with a weak D call TRBD2 (6 bases). This CDR3 is built from 15 residues. The V and J ends lost 8 bases and 1 base respectively, with 14 bases between them. CDR1 and CDR2 from the germline V gene are MNHEY and SMNVEV (reference sequence). In DNA form, the CDR3 reads TGTGCCAGCCCTTCGAGGCGGGAGAACACCGGGGAGCTGTTTTTT. Amino acids: CASPSRRENTGELFF.

This chain joins TRBV21-1 and TRBJ1-1; the tabulated D call, TRBD1, remains unverified against the DNA. TRBV21-1 constitutes a pseudogene. The CDR3 extends over 17 amino acids. The CDR3 DNA reads TGTGCCAGCAGCAAAGCATTGCGACAGGGTCGTTACACTGAAGCTTTCTTT. This codes for CASSKALRQGRYTEAFF.

The chain uses TRBV15 and TRBJ2-5; 7 bases line up with TRBD1. CDR3 length: 16 residues. The trim removed 3 bases at V and 5 bases at J, leaving 12 bases unmatched. Germline V CDR1 and CDR2: LNHNV, YYDKDF (reference sequence). The CDR3 protein is CATSSGDSLPSETQYF. The CDR3 DNA is TGTGCCACCAGCAGTGGGGACAGTCTTCCGTCGGAGACCCAGTACTTC.

The CDR3 loop is CASRANTGATEAFF. The CDR3 DNA reads TGTGCCAGCAGAGCGAATACAGGGGCGACTGAAGCTTTCTTT. The chain links TRBV7-8 to TRBJ1-1; TRBD1 agrees at 7 bases. Germline V gene lookup returns CDR1 SGHVS and CDR2 FQNEAQ. Unmatched junction bases numbered 9, after V lost 6 bases and J lost 5 bases. CDR3 size: 14 residues. Looking up the rest from reference TRBV7-8 and TRBJ1-1 gives the full variable domain: GAGVSQSPRYKVAKRGQDVALRCDPISGHVSLFWYQQALGQGPEFLTYFQNEAQLDKSGLPSDRFFAERPEGSVSTLKIQRTQQEDSAVYLCASRANTGATEAFFGQGTRLTVV.

The CDR3 nucleotides read TGTGCCTGGAGCAAAAGGGGCGATACGCAGTATTTT. It translates to CAWSKRGDTQYF. This chain joins TRBV30 and TRBJ2-3; D is perhaps TRBD1 (5 bases). V was shortened by 3 bases and J by 6 bases, with 10 bases between the two germline ends. In germline, CDR1 is GTSNPN, CDR2 SVGIG (reference sequence). CDR3 length: 12 amino acids.

In DNA, the CDR3 is TGTGCCAGCAGCTTGGTTGGAGCGGAAGAGACCCAGTACTTC. Translated, it gives CASSLVGAEETQYF. V usage is TRBV5-6 and J usage is TRBJ2-5; D might be TRBD2 (5 bases). The CDR3 runs 14 residues. Germline V lookup: CDR1 SGHDT, CDR2 YYEEEE. The ends were cut back, 0 bases at V and 3 bases at J, with 9 bases in the middle.

The V gene is TRBV5-1, the J gene TRBJ2-2, with 11 bases identical to TRBD1. Trimming at V came to 8 bases and at J to 4 bases, leaving 13 bases not matched to a gene. Germline-derived CDR1 and CDR2 are SGHRS and YFSETQ. This CDR3 has 17 residues. CDR3 sequence (DNA): TGCGCCAGTTCGATCATCCCCGGGACAGGGGGCACCGGGGAGCTGTTTTTT. Protein: CASSIIPGTGGTGELFF. The entire variable domain, with the rest obtained from reference TRBV5-1 and TRBJ2-2, is as follows: KAGVTQTPRYLIKTRGQQVTLSCSPISGHRSVSWYQQTPGQGLQFLFEYFSETQRNKGNFPGRFSGRQFSNSRSEMNVSTLELGDSALYLCASSIIPGTGGTGELFFGEGSRLTVL.

This clone was seen only once. The chain links TRBV7-8 to TRBJ2-5; weak D call: TRBD1 (6 bases). The CDR3 has 15 amino acids. Germline V CDR1 and CDR2: SGHVS, FQNEAQ. Trimming shortened V by 5 bases and J by 0 bases, and 13 bases separated the two germline ends. The CDR3 coding sequence is TGTGCCAGCAGCGTCCGGACAGCGTACCAAGAGACCCAGTACTTC. Protein product: CASSVRTAYQETQYF.

V and J are TRBV4-3 and TRBJ2-7; TRBD2 is a possible D gene (7 bases). Germline V lookup: CDR1 LGHNA, CDR2 YSLEER. CDR3 length: 16 amino acids. The V end was cut by 0 bases, the J end by 2 bases, with 14 bases between. The CDR3: CASSQESRGAAYEQYF. CDR3 bases: TGCGCCAGCAGCCAAGAATCCCGGGGGGCTGCCTACGAGCAGTACTTC.

The CDR3 spells CASSFSFQETQYF. CDR3 coding DNA: TGTGCCAGCAGCTTCAGTTTCCAAGAGACCCAGTACTTC. V is TRBV7-2 and J is TRBJ2-5; no clear D. Germline lookup yields CDR1 SGHTA and CDR2 FQGNSA. The CDR3 sequence is 13 residues long. V dropped 3 bases and J dropped 1 base, with 6 bases sitting between them.

The CDR3 spells CASSSNQGSGVADTQYF. The DNA of the CDR3 is TGTGCCAGCAGCTCGAATCAGGGATCGGGGGTGGCAGATACGCAGTATTTT. The chain combines TRBV5-8 with TRBJ2-3, with a tentative D call TRBD2 (6 bases). The length of the CDR3 is 17 residues. The V gene's germline CDR1 is SGHTS and CDR2 YDEGEE. V lost 3 bases and J 4 bases, leaving 21 bases between the germline ends. Supplemented by reference TRBV5-8 and TRBJ2-3, the full variable domain reads EAGVTQSPTHLIKTRGQQATLRCSPISGHTSVYWYQQALGLGLQFLLWYDEGEERNRGNFPPRFSGRQFPNYSSELNVNALELEDSALYLCASSSNQGSGVADTQYFGPGTRLTVL.

V usage is TRBV7-2 and J usage is TRBJ2-7, with D possibly being TRBD1 (5 bases). The germline V gene encodes CDR1 SGHTA and CDR2 FQGNSA. The CDR3 consists of 16 residues. V lost 5 bases to trimming and J lost 0 bases, with 17 bases between them. CDR3 protein: CASSRPVAGNSYEQYF. The CDR3 nucleotides read TGTGCCAGCAGCCGCCCGGTGGCAGGGAACTCCTACGAGCAGTACTTC.

The J gene is TRBJ1-2, the V gene TRBV6-5; D unresolved. This CDR3 contains 13 residues. CDR1 is MNHEY, CDR2 SVGAGI, per germline. V was pared by 6 bases and J by 2 bases, with 10 bases between. CDR3 sequence (DNA): TGTGCCAGCAGCCAAACTCGAAACTATGGCTACACCTTC. Its protein product is CASSQTRNYGYTF.

The chain is built from TRBV29-1 and TRBJ1-2; 10 bases line up with TRBD1. The V gene end was trimmed by 2 bases and the J gene end by 3 bases; junction bases not matched to a gene: 6. The length of the CDR3 is 15 residues. Looked up from germline, CDR1 is SQVTM and CDR2 is ANQGSEA. The CDR3 here is CSVETDGTGDYGYTF. The CDR3 DNA is TGCAGCGTTGAAACCGACGGGACAGGGGACTATGGCTACACCTTC.

The chain employs TRBV7-9 and TRBJ2-7; the match to TRBD1 covers 7 bases. Germline CDR1 reads SEHNR; CDR2 reads FQNEAQ (reference sequence). V was clipped by 5 bases and J by 2 bases; unmatched bases: 6. CDR3 size: 14 residues. In DNA, the CDR3 is TGTGCCAGCAGCGCCGCGGACAGGCCCTACGAGCAGTACTTC. Its translation: CASSAADRPYEQYF.

Regarding this clone: This sample also contains other DNA sequences that code for the same CDR3. The chain is built from TRBV27 and TRBJ1-1; maybe TRBD1 (6 bases). CDR1 is MNHEY and CDR2 is SMNVEV in the germline V gene (reference sequence). The V gene lost 3 bases and the J gene lost 3 bases, with 8 bases spanning the gap. The CDR3 covers 13 residues. The CDR3 region has the DNA TGTGCCAGCAGTTTCCAGGGGCACACTGAAGCTTTCTTT. As protein: CASSFQGHTEAFF.

This sequence joins TRBV18 and TRBJ1-1; no clear D gene. Trimming pared 2 bases from V and 4 bases from J, leaving 11 bases between. The germline V gene encodes CDR1 KGHSH and CDR2 LQKENI. There are 14 residues in the CDR3. CDR3 sequence (DNA): TGTGCCAGCTCACCAGGAGTTTTGCCCACTGAAGCTTTCTTT. It specifies CASSPGVLPTEAFF.

Comment on this clone: It may be a read error: a sequence one base away is much more abundant. This same CDR3 is encoded by further DNA sequences in the sample. This sequence joins TRBV2 and TRBJ2-2; 7 nucleotides match TRBD1. The germline V gene encodes CDR1 SNHLY and CDR2 FYNNEI. The CDR3 runs 13 residues. The CDR3 region is CASRDRDTGELFF. CDR3 bases: TGTGCCAGCCGTGACAGGGACACCGGGGAGCTGTTTTTT.

This chain joins TRBV6-4 and TRBJ1-1; perhaps TRBD1 as D (5 bases). Germline CDR1 MRHNA, CDR2 SNTAGT. The CDR3 is 17 residues long. Trimming cost V 0 bases and J 0 bases, with 14 bases left between them. In DNA, the CDR3 is TGTGCCAGCAGTGACTCTTATGGGGGGATACTGAACACTGAAGCTTTCTTT. As protein: CASSDSYGGILNTEAFF.

The chain couples TRBV6-5 to TRBJ2-7; tentative D call: TRBD1 (6 bases). The CDR3 has 16 amino acids. Per the germline V gene, CDR1 is MNHEY and CDR2 is SVGAGI. V dropped 2 bases and J dropped 6 bases, with 20 bases sitting between them. The CDR3, as DNA: TGTGCCAGCAGTTACACAAACCTCGGGACACTCGGCGAGCAGTACTTC. Protein: CASSYTNLGTLGEQYF.